There are many counts of the clone carrying this T cell receptor (beta chain). Antigen: not known. This sample was included in a study of T cell repertoires in cytomegalovirus infection. A single record per CDR3 protein comes from TCRdb applying MiXCR to the reads. This sample has 680,000 or so distinct CDR3 sequences; around a third occur once, and the top ten carry 15% to 20%. The length of the CDR3 is 14 residues. In germline, CDR1 is SGHTA, CDR2 FQGNSA. Trimming removed 5 bases from V and 1 base from J, with 11 bases in between. Sequenced here: cultured PBMCs, sampled from culture after CMV antigen stimulation. The receptor was derived from a human donor in good health (CMV status not recorded). Some clones in this sample may be carry-over from other donors' samples. The rearrangement uses TRBV7-2 and TRBJ1-1; D not certain. The CDR3 coding sequence is TGTGCCAGCAGCCCCCTCTACAGGAACACTGAAGCTTTCTTT. Its protein is CASSPLYRNTEAFF.